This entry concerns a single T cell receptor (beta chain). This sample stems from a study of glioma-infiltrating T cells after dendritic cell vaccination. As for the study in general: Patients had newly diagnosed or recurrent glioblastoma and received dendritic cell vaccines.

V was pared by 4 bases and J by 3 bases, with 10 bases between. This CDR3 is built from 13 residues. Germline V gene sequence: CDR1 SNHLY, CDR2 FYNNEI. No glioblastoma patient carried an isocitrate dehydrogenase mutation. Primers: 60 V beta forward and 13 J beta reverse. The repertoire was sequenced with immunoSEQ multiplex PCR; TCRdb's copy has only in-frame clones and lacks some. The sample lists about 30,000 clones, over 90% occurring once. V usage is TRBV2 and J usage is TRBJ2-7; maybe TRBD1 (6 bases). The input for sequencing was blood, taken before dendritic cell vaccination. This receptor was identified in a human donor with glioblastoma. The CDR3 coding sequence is TGTGCCAGCAGTGGTGGGGGCGGCTACGAGCAGTACTTC. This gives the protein CASSGGGGYEQYF.